The 17 T cell receptor beta chains given below trace back to one sample, sequenced in a study of cytomegalovirus exposure and HLA in healthy donors. This PCR relied on a set of 60 Vbeta primers and 13 Jbeta primers. The repertoire was sequenced with immunoSEQ multiplex PCR; TCRdb's copy has only in-frame clones and lacks some. The sample consists of about 160,000 clones, roughly 80% of them appearing once. The sequenced sample was PBMCs. Receptors were obtained from a girl aged 2 to 9 in good health and CMV-seropositive.

This chain connects TRBV9 to TRBJ2-5, with 12 bases lining up with TRBD2. This CDR3 has 16 residues. Per germline, CDR1 SGDLS and CDR2 YYNGEE. Germline trimming cut 4 bases from V and 5 bases from J; bases unmatched to any gene: 9. This chain's CDR3 is CASSPQRTSGIETQYF. The CDR3 DNA reads TGTGCCAGCAGCCCCCAACGGACTAGCGGGATTGAGACCCAGTACTTC.

The chain has TRBV4-1 and TRBJ2-1; TRBD2 matches 11 bases. The V segment lost 4 bases and the J segment 4 bases; nucleotides outside the gene matches: 9. The V gene's germline CDR1 is MGHRA and CDR2 YSYEKL. The CDR3 is 17 residues long. Here the CDR3 reads CASSRLLAGARYNEQFF. In DNA form, the CDR3 reads TGCGCCAGCAGCCGATTACTAGCGGGGGCACGTTACAATGAGCAGTTCTTC.

This chain uses TRBV30 with TRBJ1-6, with unresolved D. CDR3 length equals 15 residues. Germline V gene data show CDR1 as GTSNPN and CDR2 as SVGIG (reference sequence). V was cut by 2 bases and J by 9 bases, with 17 bases left in between. The CDR3 coding sequence is TGTGCCTGGAGTCAGAGTCGGCGGATGGGTTCACCCCTCCACTTT. It translates to CAWSQSRRMGSPLHF.

The V call is TRBV4-2, the J call TRBJ2-2; 8 positions agree with TRBD1. V dropped 1 base and J dropped 3; count of bases not matched to a gene: 1. The germline CDR1 and CDR2 sequences are LGHNA and YNFKEQ. This CDR3 is built from 15 residues. The CDR3: CASSQADRDTGELFF. CDR3 DNA sequence: TGTGCCAGCAGCCAAGCGGACAGGGACACCGGGGAGCTGTTTTTT.

The rearrangement uses TRBV6-1 and TRBJ2-5; D is perhaps TRBD2 (6 bases). CDR3 length: 14 amino acids. Trimming removed 11 bases at V and 9 bases at J, with 25 bases between. Germline loops: CDR1 MNHNS, CDR2 SASEGT. Here the CDR3 reads CASKEGTHLGAQYF. The CDR3 nucleotides are TGTGCCTCCAAGGAGGGGACGCACCTGGGAGCCCAGTACTTC.

This clone has just one count. This chain uses TRBV7-9 with TRBJ2-2, with D possibly matching TRBD1 (6 bases). In germline, CDR1 is SEHNR, CDR2 FQNEAQ (reference sequence). This CDR3 region has 15 residues. The V and J ends lost 6 bases and 5 bases respectively, with 16 bases between them. The DNA for the CDR3 is TGTGCCAGCAGGTTAACAGGGAGTCGGACCGGGGAGCTGTTTTTT. Its translation: CASRLTGSRTGELFF. Full variable domain (rest looked up from reference TRBV7-9 and TRBJ2-2): DTGVSQNPRHKITKRGQNVTFRCDPISEHNRLYWYRQTLGQGPEFLTYFQNEAQLEKSRLLSDRFSAERPKGSFSTLEIQRTEQGDSAMYLCASRLTGSRTGELFFGEGSRLTVL.

The rearrangement links TRBV2 to TRBJ2-6; 8 bases align to TRBD1. Germline V gives CDR1 SNHLY, CDR2 FYNNEI. V shed 7 bases and J 0 bases; nucleotides not matched to a gene: 11. This CDR3 is 18 amino acids long. The CDR3 nucleotides are TGTGCCAGCACTAAAGACGGGACAGGCAACTCTGGGGCCAACGTCCTGACTTTC. It encodes CASTKDGTGNSGANVLTF.

The chain carries TRBV10-3 and TRBJ1-4; a possible D gene is TRBD1 (6 bases). Germline loops: CDR1 ENHRY, CDR2 SYGVKD. V was pared by 0 bases and J by 7 bases, with 12 bases between. This CDR3 region has 15 residues. In DNA form, the CDR3 reads TGTGCCATCAGTGAGTCGAGGGGGATTGGTGAAAAACTGTTTTTT. It translates to CAISESRGIGEKLFF.

This clone was counted a few times. This rearrangement joins TRBV6-5 to TRBJ2-7, with 7 nucleotides matching TRBD2. With 3 bases clipped from V and 1 base from J, the junction kept 9 bases outside the gene matches. The CDR3 totals 16 residues. Per germline, CDR1 MNHEY and CDR2 SVGAGI. In nucleotides, the CDR3 is TGTGCCAGCAGTTATAAGGGAGGGGATTCGTCCTACGAGCAGTACTTC. It is translated as CASSYKGGDSSYEQYF.

This CDR3 reads CASSLASVRETQYF. The CDR3 nucleotides read TGTGCCAGCAGCCTGGCGTCGGTAAGAGAGACCCAGTACTTC. The chain combines TRBV5-4 with TRBJ2-5, with D hard to call. Germline CDR1 is SGHNT and CDR2 is YYREEE (reference sequence). V gave up 4 bases and J gave up 4 bases, with 14 bases separating them. This CDR3 region has 14 residues.

The V call is TRBV19, the J call TRBJ1-6; possible D gene TRBD1, 5 bases. The CDR3 sequence is 14 residues long. CDR1 and CDR2 (germline): LNHDA, SQIVND (reference sequence). Trimming removed 6 bases from V and 8 bases from J, with 14 bases in between. The CDR3 DNA is TGTGCCAGTAGGCCCACAGGCCCGGATTCACCCCTCCACTTT. It specifies CASRPTGPDSPLHF.

The CDR3 DNA reads TGTGCCTGGAACCGAGGGGAGGGTGGCTACACCTTC. Protein: CAWNRGEGGYTF. The V and J genes are TRBV30 and TRBJ1-2, with TRBD1 as a possible D gene (5 bases). From germline, CDR1 is GTSNPN and CDR2 SVGIG (reference sequence). CDR3 size: 12 residues. Trimming stripped 4 bases from V and 7 bases from J, with 13 bases between.

The rearrangement joins TRBV2 to TRBJ2-5; D might be TRBD2 (5 bases). The germline V gene has CDR1 SNHLY and CDR2 FYNNEI. The CDR3 covers 15 residues. Trimming cost V 7 bases and J 3 bases, with 18 bases left between them. The CDR3 here is CASTPGPGRKETQYF. In nucleotides, the CDR3 is TGTGCCAGCACCCCCGGTCCGGGAAGAAAAGAGACCCAGTACTTC.

The chain carries TRBV27 and TRBJ2-7; the D is unclear. Germline V gene data show CDR1 as MNHEY and CDR2 as SMNVEV (reference sequence). Between the trimmed V and J ends, which lost 4 bases and 5 bases, there was a span of 12 bases. The CDR3 has 13 amino acids. The CDR3 DNA reads as TGTGCCAGCAGTTCGGCCAGGTACCACGAGCAGTACTTC. Its translation is CASSSARYHEQYF.

J is TRBJ1-5 and V is TRBV27; TRBD1 matches 7 bases. This CDR3 has 15 amino acids. With V trimmed by 0 bases and J by 4 bases, 3 bases remained unmatched. Germline assignment: CDR1 MNHEY and CDR2 SMNVEV (reference sequence). Written as DNA, the CDR3 is TGTGCCAGCAGTTTATCCAGGGGGGCTAATCAGCCCCAGCATTTT. Translating gives CASSLSRGANQPQHF.

The CDR3 nucleotides are TGTGCCAGCAGCTTGGAAGCTGGACTAGCGCGTTACGAGCAGTACTTC. This sequence encodes CASSLEAGLARYEQYF. This chain uses TRBV5-6 with TRBJ2-7; TRBD2 matches 9 bases. CDR1 SGHDT and CDR2 YYEEEE come from the germline V gene. This CDR3 is built from 16 residues. Trimming at V came to 0 bases and at J to 4 bases, leaving 8 bases not matched to a gene.

This chain joins TRBV10-3 and TRBJ2-7; no reliable D call. V was clipped by 4 bases and J by 2 bases, with 9 bases between them. The length of the CDR3 is 13 residues. The germline CDR1 and CDR2 sequences are ENHRY and SYGVKD. The CDR3 loop is CAISGHAAYEQYF. DNA of the CDR3: TGTGCCATCAGTGGACACGCCGCCTACGAGCAGTACTTC.